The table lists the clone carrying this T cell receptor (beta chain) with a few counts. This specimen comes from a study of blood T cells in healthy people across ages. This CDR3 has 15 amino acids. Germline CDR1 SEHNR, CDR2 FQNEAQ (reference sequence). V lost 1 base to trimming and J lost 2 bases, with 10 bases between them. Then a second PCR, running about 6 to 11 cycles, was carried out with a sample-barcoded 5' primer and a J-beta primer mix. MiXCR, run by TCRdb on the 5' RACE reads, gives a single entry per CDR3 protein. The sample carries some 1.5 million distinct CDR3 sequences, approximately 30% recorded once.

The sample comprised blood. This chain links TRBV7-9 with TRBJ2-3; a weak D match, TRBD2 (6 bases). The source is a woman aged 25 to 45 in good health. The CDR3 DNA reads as TGTGCCAGCAGCTTAGATGGAGGGCCCACAGATACGCAGTATTTT. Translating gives CASSLDGGPTDTQYF. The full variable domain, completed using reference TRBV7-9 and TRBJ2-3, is DTGVSQNPRHKITKRGQNVTFRCDPISEHNRLYWYRQTLGQGPEFLTYFQNEAQLEKSRLLSDRFSAERPKGSFSTLEIQRTEQGDSAMYLCASSLDGGPTDTQYFGPGTRLTVL.